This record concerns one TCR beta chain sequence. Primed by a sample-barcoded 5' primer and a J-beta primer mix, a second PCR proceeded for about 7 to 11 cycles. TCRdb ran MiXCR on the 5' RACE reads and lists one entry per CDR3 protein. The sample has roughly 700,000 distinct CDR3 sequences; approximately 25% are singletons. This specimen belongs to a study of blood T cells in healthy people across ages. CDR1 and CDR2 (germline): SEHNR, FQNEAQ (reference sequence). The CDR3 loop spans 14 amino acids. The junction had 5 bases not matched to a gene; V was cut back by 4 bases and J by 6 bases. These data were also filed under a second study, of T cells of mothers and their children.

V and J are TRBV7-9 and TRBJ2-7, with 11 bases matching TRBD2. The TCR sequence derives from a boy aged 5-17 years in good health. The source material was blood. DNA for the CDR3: TGTGCCAGCAGCTCACTAGCGGGAGAGGTCGAGCAGTACTTC. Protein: CASSSLAGEVEQYF.